A selection of T cell receptor beta chains follows, all from one sample in a study of OX40 agonist ivuxolimab in advanced cancers. Sequenced by immunoSEQ multiplex PCR; TCRdb stores in-frame clones only, minus some. The sample lists around 70,000 clones; roughly four fifths were seen once. Sequenced material: CD4+ or CD8+ T cells sorted from blood, taken in a trial of the OX40 agonist ivuxolimab. The receptor source for this set is an adult with an advanced solid tumor such as melanoma, head and neck, liver or kidney cancer. Both conserved end residues are part of each CDR3. D genes are given only for firm matches. For some rows the clone size is stated as once, few or many, or as a class when expanded; others skip it.

clone size,V gene,D gene,J gene,CDR3 protein,CDR3 DNA
NA,TRBV7-3,NA,TRBJ2-1,CASSLAPSYNEQFF,TGTGCCAGCAGCCTGGCCCCTTCCTACAATGAGCAGTTCTTC
NA,TRBV21-1,NA,TRBJ1-1,CASSKAEGRGKYTEAFF,TGTGCCAGCAGCAAAGCGGAGGGGCGCGGAAAGTATACTGAAGCTTTCTTT
NA,TRBV19,TRBD1,TRBJ2-7,CASSDREEQYF,TGTGCCAGTAGCGACAGGGAGGAGCAGTACTTC
NA,TRBV12-5,NA,TRBJ2-5,CASDPPLKAKTQYF,TGTGCTAGTGACCCTCCCCTTAAAGCGAAGACCCAGTACTTC
NA,TRBV7-9,TRBD1,TRBJ1-3,CASSSGTGAVSGNTIYF,TGTGCCAGCAGCTCAGGGACAGGGGCGGTCTCTGGAAACACCATATATTTT
NA,TRBV19,NA,TRBJ1-1,CASSITGDTEAFF,TGTGCCAGTAGTATTACGGGAGACACTGAAGCTTTCTTT
NA,TRBV5-6,NA,TRBJ2-1,CASSLYHRGDEQFF,TGTGCCAGCAGCTTGTACCACCGAGGCGATGAGCAGTTCTTC
NA,TRBV7-2,NA,TRBJ1-3,CASGRFSGNTIYF,TGTGCCAGCGGTCGGTTCTCTGGAAACACCATATATTTT
NA,TRBV7-9,TRBD1,TRBJ2-2,CASSSSGGAFANTGELFF,TGTGCCAGCAGCTCATCAGGGGGCGCGTTCGCGAACACCGGGGAGCTGTTTTTT
few,TRBV7-9,NA,TRBJ1-4,CASSLARDNEKLFF,TGTGCCAGCAGCTTAGCCAGGGATAATGAAAAACTGTTTTTT
NA,TRBV5-1,TRBD1,TRBJ1-5,CASSPTGGDQPQHF,TGCGCCAGCAGCCCGACAGGGGGAGATCAGCCCCAGCATTTT
NA,TRBV28,NA,TRBJ2-7,CASSPSTHYEQYF,TGTGCCAGCAGTCCTTCGACACACTACGAGCAGTACTTC
NA,TRBV4-3,TRBD2,TRBJ2-2,CASSPGAGGPTNTGELFF,TGCGCCAGCAGCCCTGGGGCGGGGGGCCCTACGAACACCGGGGAGCTGTTTTTT
NA,TRBV5-1,NA,TRBJ1-2,CASSLGQGDGYTF,TGCGCCAGCAGCTTGGGCCAAGGGGATGGCTACACCTTC
NA,TRBV21-1,NA,TRBJ2-3,CASSKVGGTGDTDTQYF,TGTGCCAGCAGCAAAGTAGGGGGGACAGGGGACACAGATACGCAGTATTTT
once,TRBV4-1,TRBD1,TRBJ2-6,CASSQGQGSYSGANVLTF,TGCGCCAGCAGCCAAGGACAGGGAAGTTATTCTGGGGCCAACGTCCTGACTTTC